This T cell receptor beta chain originates from a study of response to subunit inactivated influenza vaccine. Study-wide findings and caveats: The authors put forward the suggestion that each seasonal influenza vaccination may bring in only a limited number of new T cells.

For this clonotype: What it recognizes is unknown.

Germline CDR1 reads SGHRS; CDR2 reads YFSETQ. With 0 bases clipped from V and 7 bases from J, the junction kept 9 bases outside the gene matches. The CDR3 runs 16 residues. From the RT-PCR reads, TCRdb called clonotypes with MiXCR, one entry per CDR3 protein. The sample lists roughly 520,000 distinct CDR3 sequences, over 25% occurring once. The sample in question was CD4+ T cells sorted from PBMCs, obtained about 5 days after vaccination. This TCR came from a man in his fifties who received an inactivated influenza vaccine. The V call is TRBV5-1, the J call TRBJ2-2, with 7 nucleotides matching TRBD1. In nucleotides, the CDR3 is TGCGCCAGCAGCTTGGTCCCGGGACAGTCGGGCGGGGAGCTGTTTTTT. Its translation is CASSLVPGQSGGELFF.